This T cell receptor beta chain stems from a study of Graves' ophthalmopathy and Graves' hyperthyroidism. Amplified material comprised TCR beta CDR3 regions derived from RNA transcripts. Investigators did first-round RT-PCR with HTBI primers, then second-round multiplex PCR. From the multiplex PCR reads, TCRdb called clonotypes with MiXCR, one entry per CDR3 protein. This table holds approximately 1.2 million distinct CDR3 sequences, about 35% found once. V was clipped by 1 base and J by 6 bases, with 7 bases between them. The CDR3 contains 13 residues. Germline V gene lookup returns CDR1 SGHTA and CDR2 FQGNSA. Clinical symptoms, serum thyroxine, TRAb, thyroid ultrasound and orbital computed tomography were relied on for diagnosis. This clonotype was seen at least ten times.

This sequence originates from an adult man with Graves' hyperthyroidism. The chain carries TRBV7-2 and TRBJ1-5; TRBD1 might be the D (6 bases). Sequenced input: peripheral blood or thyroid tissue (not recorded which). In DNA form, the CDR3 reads TGTGCCAGCAGCTTAGAGGACAGTCAGCCCCAGCATTTT. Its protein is CASSLEDSQPQHF. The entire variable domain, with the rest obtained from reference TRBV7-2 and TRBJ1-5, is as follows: GAGVSQSPSNKVTEKGKDVELRCDPISGHTALYWYRQSLGQGLEFLIYFQGNSAPDKSGLPSDRFSAERTGGSVSTLTIQRTQQEDSAVYLCASSLEDSQPQHFGDGTRLSIL.